The subject of this entry is one T cell receptor beta chain. The antigen is undetermined. The sample comes from a study of molecular identifiers for immune sequencing clone quantification. Turning to the study itself: Replicate experiments took RNA from approximately 20,000 or 100,000 naive CD8 cells, divided it five ways and sequenced four. Whole-study results and caveats: In cases of identical TCR molecules sharing a barcode, highly expanded clone sizes could be underestimated.

There are 15 residues in the CDR3. The germline gives CDR1 SEHNR, CDR2 FQNEAQ (reference sequence). Trimming pared 4 bases from V and 3 bases from J, leaving 14 bases between. Bulk TCR libraries were made with methods that had been previously described and with listed TCR primers. Via MiXCR, TCRdb re-called the PCR reads, giving one row per CDR3 protein. The repertoire holds fewer than 350,000 distinct CDR3 sequences, 24% seen once, with 0.74% in the top ten. What was sequenced was naive CD8+ T cells from blood, with Jurkat cell RNA spiked in. The subset here: FACS-sorted CD8+CD4-CCR7+CD45RA+ naive T cells. V is TRBV7-9 and J is TRBJ2-3, with D maybe TRBD1 (6 bases). The clonotype originates from a human donor in good health. Some libraries in this study had Jurkat cell RNA spiked in. CDR3 nucleotide sequence: TGTGCCAGCAGCTCCCCGGACAGCGCTACAGATACGCAGTATTTT. It is translated as CASSSPDSATDTQYF.